Shown below are 21 T cell receptor beta chains from a single sample sequenced in a study of cytomegalovirus exposure and HLA in healthy donors. Primers for the PCR totalled 60 Vbeta and 13 Jbeta. Data came from immunoSEQ multiplex PCR; TCRdb stores just in-frame clones and leaves some out. Found here are over 130,000 clones, about 80% of them singletons; the top ten hold around 1.9%. Sequenced input: PBMCs. Every receptor here comes from a man aged 35 to 55 in good health and CMV-seronegative.

The J gene is TRBJ2-4, the V gene TRBV11-3; 7 bases match TRBD1. V was clipped by 0 bases and J by 1 base; unmatched bases: 12. Germline V lookup: CDR1 SGHNT, CDR2 YENEEA. The CDR3 sequence is 19 residues long. The DNA for the CDR3 is TGTGCCAGCAGCTTAGATCTTAAGAGAGGGGGCCGGGCCAAAAACATTCAGTACTTC. Translation gives CASSLDLKRGGRAKNIQYF.

The genes are TRBV28 and TRBJ2-1; 12 bases are a match to TRBD2. Per the germline V gene, CDR1 is MDHEN and CDR2 is SYDVKM. The CDR3 loop spans 15 amino acids. Unmatched junction bases numbered 10, after V lost 8 bases and J lost 8 bases. The CDR3 DNA is TGTGCCAGCCGGACTAGCGGGGCGATGGGAGATGAGCAGTTCTTC. Amino acid sequence: CASRTSGAMGDEQFF.

The chain links TRBV27 to TRBJ1-1; D is perhaps TRBD1 (5 bases). Trimming cost V 6 bases and J 4 bases, with 15 bases left between them. In germline, CDR1 is MNHEY, CDR2 SMNVEV (reference sequence). The CDR3 is made up of 14 amino acids. The CDR3: CASSHGGGTTEAFF. DNA for the CDR3: TGTGCCAGCAGCCACGGGGGGGGTACCACTGAAGCTTTCTTT.

J is TRBJ1-5 and V is TRBV5-1; D not certain. This CDR3 has 14 amino acids. The V gene lost 7 bases and the J gene lost 4 bases, with 15 bases spanning the gap. In germline, CDR1 is SGHRS, CDR2 YFSETQ. The CDR3 spells CASSEGTVNQPQHF. The CDR3 DNA reads as TGCGCCAGCTCTGAGGGAACCGTAAATCAGCCCCAGCATTTT. The whole variable domain, remainder taken from reference TRBV5-1 and TRBJ1-5, is KAGVTQTPRYLIKTRGQQVTLSCSPISGHRSVSWYQQTPGQGLQFLFEYFSETQRNKGNFPGRFSGRQFSNSRSEMNVSTLELGDSALYLCASSEGTVNQPQHFGDGTRLSIL.

This clone has a single count. The V and J genes are TRBV5-1 and TRBJ2-1; tentative D call: TRBD2 (6 bases). Trimming cost V 0 bases and J 5 bases, with 12 bases left between them. The length of the CDR3 is 15 residues. From germline, CDR1 is SGHRS and CDR2 YFSETQ. This chain's CDR3 is CASSLGLAQNNEQFF. In DNA form, the CDR3 reads TGCGCCAGCAGCTTGGGCCTAGCGCAAAACAATGAGCAGTTCTTC.

The chain has TRBV5-6 and TRBJ1-5; possible D gene TRBD1, 6 bases. The CDR3 is 14 residues long. Trimming removed 4 bases from V and 7 bases from J, with 15 bases in between. Germline V gives CDR1 SGHDT, CDR2 YYEEEE. The CDR3 reads CASSLWGGAQPQHF. The CDR3 DNA reads as TGTGCCAGCAGCCTATGGGGGGGCGCACAGCCCCAGCATTTT.

As regards this clone: One end of the junction is discordant with germline, which a read error may explain. The chain uses TRBV6-5 and TRBJ2-3, with a weak D call TRBD2 (6 bases). This CDR3 spans 16 amino acids. Looked up from germline, CDR1 is MNHEY and CDR2 is SVGAGI. The CDR3 loop is CASSYSPDTSTDAQYF. CDR3 nucleotide sequence: TGTGCCAGCAGTTACTCCCCAGACACTAGCACAGATGCGCAGTATTTT.

J is TRBJ1-3 and V is TRBV5-6, with unresolved D. Germline V gene data show CDR1 as SGHDT and CDR2 as YYEEEE. V was shortened by 0 bases and J by 0 bases, with 13 bases between the two germline ends. The CDR3 is 17 residues long. The CDR3 loop is CASSLGHSWASGNTIYF. CDR3 in DNA: TGTGCCAGCAGCTTGGGTCATTCGTGGGCCTCTGGAAACACCATATATTTT.

This clone was observed a single time. The chain couples TRBV6-1 to TRBJ1-5; D not resolved. This CDR3 comprises 15 residues. V was pared by 0 bases and J by 0 bases, with 6 bases between. CDR1 is MNHNS and CDR2 is SASEGT in the germline V gene. CDR3 bases: TGTGCCAGCAGTGAAGCCGAGGTTAGCAATCAGCCCCAGCATTTT. It codes for CASSEAEVSNQPQHF.

This chain uses TRBV7-9 with TRBJ1-5; 8 positions match TRBD1. The CDR3 has 14 amino acids. With 5 bases clipped from V and 4 bases from J, the junction kept 4 bases outside the gene matches. The germline gives CDR1 SEHNR, CDR2 FQNEAQ (reference sequence). In nucleotides, the CDR3 is TGTGCCAGCAGCGCGGGACAGGCTAATCAGCCCCAGCATTTT. Protein product: CASSAGQANQPQHF.

This chain links TRBV2 with TRBJ2-7, with D perhaps TRBD2 (5 bases). This CDR3 has 12 amino acids. Germline-derived CDR1 and CDR2 are SNHLY and FYNNEI. V dropped 9 bases and J dropped 7 bases, with 16 bases sitting between them. CDR3 coding DNA: TGTGCCAGTACTGGCCCCCCGGGGGAGCAGTACTTC. It codes for CASTGPPGEQYF.

Details on this clone: At one end the junction does not follow the germline gene, possibly because of a read error. The DNA for the CDR3 is TGTGCCAGCAGTGATCATGGCCTAGCCAAAAACAGTCAGTACTTC. Protein sequence: CASSDHGLAKNSQYF. The gene calls are TRBV2 and TRBJ2-4; D is perhaps TRBD2 (5 bases). The CDR3 loop spans 15 amino acids. CDR1 and CDR2 from the germline V gene are SNHLY and FYNNEI.

Concerning this clone: A junction end diverges from the germline sequence, so it may reflect a read error. The CDR3: CSSSTIQGLGETEAFF. Written as DNA, the CDR3 is TGTTCCAGCAGCACCATACAGGGTTTAGGAGAAACTGAAGCTTTCTTT. V gene TRBV7-9 combines with J gene TRBJ1-1; D perhaps matches TRBD1 (6 bases). Germline CDR1 reads SEHNR; CDR2 reads FQNEAQ (reference sequence). The CDR3 length is 16 residues.

The genes are TRBV11-3 and TRBJ2-1, with TRBD2 matching 7 bases. CDR1 and CDR2 (germline): SGHNT, YENEEA. The V gene end was trimmed by 3 bases and the J gene end by 7 bases; junction bases not matched to a gene: 15. The CDR3 contains 17 residues. The CDR3 reads CASSFSLAEPWRNEQFF. Written as DNA, the CDR3 is TGTGCCAGCAGCTTTTCCCTAGCGGAACCTTGGAGGAATGAGCAGTTCTTC.

This rearrangement joins TRBV10-1 to TRBJ2-5; 8 nucleotides align to TRBD2. With 7 bases clipped from V and 3 bases from J, the junction kept 10 bases outside the gene matches. The CDR3 runs to 15 residues. Germline V gene data show CDR1 as WNHNN and CDR2 as SYGVQD (reference sequence). CDR3 in DNA: TGCGCCAGCATCGGTGCGGGGGGCCTCAAAGAGACCCAGTACTTC. Amino acid sequence: CASIGAGGLKETQYF.

A few counts support this clone. The chain joins TRBV5-1 to TRBJ1-3; possible D gene TRBD1, 5 bases. With 0 bases removed from V and 0 bases from J, the gap between germline ends came to 13 bases. The CDR3 consists of 17 residues. In germline, CDR1 is SGHRS, CDR2 YFSETQ. The CDR3 nucleotides are TGCGCCAGCAGCTTGGATTATCCAGGGTTCTCTGGAAACACCATATATTTT. It encodes CASSLDYPGFSGNTIYF.

This clone was counted a single time. This chain connects TRBV2 to TRBJ2-5, with D tentatively TRBD1 (5 bases). The CDR3 totals 15 residues. The V end was cut by 3 bases, the J end by 1 base, with 12 bases between. Germline CDR1 and CDR2: SNHLY and FYNNEI. CDR3 loop: CASSDPPRGQETQYF. In DNA form, the CDR3 reads TGTGCCAGCAGTGATCCACCAAGGGGCCAAGAGACCCAGTACTTC.

This clone appeared a few times. V gene TRBV6-1 combines with J gene TRBJ1-6; D possibly corresponds to TRBD1 (6 bases). The germline V gene has CDR1 MNHNS and CDR2 SASEGT. Between the trimmed V and J ends, which lost 2 bases and 4 bases, there was a span of 9 bases. There are 15 residues in the CDR3. CDR3 amino acids: CASSEHRDYNSPLHF. Here the CDR3 DNA reads TGTGCCAGCAGTGAACACAGGGATTATAATTCACCCCTCCACTTT.

The chain combines TRBV7-9 with TRBJ2-1, with D unresolved. The germline CDR1 and CDR2 sequences are SEHNR and FQNEAQ (reference sequence). The CDR3 length is 15 residues. Trimming pared 0 bases from V and 0 bases from J, leaving 6 bases between. DNA of the CDR3: TGTGCCAGCAGCTTAGCGCACAGCTCCTACAATGAGCAGTTCTTC. It codes for CASSLAHSSYNEQFF.

CDR3 residues: CAISSGSWLYQETQYF. The CDR3 DNA is TGTGCCATCAGTAGCGGGAGTTGGTTGTACCAAGAGACCCAGTACTTC. This chain joins TRBV10-3 and TRBJ2-5; 8 bases fit TRBD2. CDR3 size: 16 residues. With V trimmed by 5 bases and J by 0 bases, 8 bases remained unmatched. Germline V gene lookup returns CDR1 ENHRY and CDR2 SYGVKD.

The chain has TRBV4-1 and TRBJ2-7; tentative D call: TRBD1 (5 bases). V lost 1 base and J lost 5, with 15 bases in between. Germline V gene sequence: CDR1 MGHRA, CDR2 YSYEKL. This CDR3 has 15 residues. CDR3 in amino acids: CASSQAAGMVHEQYF. Here the CDR3 DNA reads TGCGCCAGCAGCCAAGCTGCAGGGATGGTCCACGAGCAGTACTTC.